These 8 T cell receptor beta chains were all obtained from the same sample, sequenced in a study of CD8+ T cells in alopecia areata. Following extraction, RNA underwent reverse transcription to cDNA, which served as the sequencing template. Some clones are missing from TCRdb's copy, which holds only in-frame ones; the method was immunoSEQ multiplex PCR. Of 150,000 or so clones listed, around 50% are singletons. The specimen sequenced was CD4+ T cells sorted from blood. The receptor set was obtained from a human donor with alopecia areata.

CDR3 DNA: TGCAGCGTTGCGACAGGGGCTAGCAATCAGCCCCAGCATTTT. This encodes CSVATGASNQPQHF. The V and J genes are TRBV29-1 and TRBJ1-5, with TRBD1 matching over 8 bases. Germline CDR1 reads SQVTM; CDR2 reads ANQGSEA. Trimming at V came to 4 bases and at J to 0 bases, leaving 2 bases not matched to a gene. The CDR3 is 14 amino acids.

This rearrangement joins TRBV5-6 to TRBJ2-5; perhaps TRBD2 as D (6 bases). The CDR3 is 15 amino acids. Germline CDR1 reads SGHDT; CDR2 reads YYEEEE. Trimming shortened V by 0 bases and J by 4 bases, and 13 bases separated the two germline ends. The DNA for the CDR3 is TGTGCCAGCAGCTTGGTCTGGGGAGGCGCAGAGACCCAGTACTTC. Protein product: CASSLVWGGAETQYF.

This sequence joins TRBV18 and TRBJ2-5; no clear D. The length of the CDR3 is 12 residues. V shed 5 bases and J shed 0 bases, with 4 bases lying between them. The germline CDR1 and CDR2 sequences are KGHSH and LQKENI. CDR3 amino acids: CASSSNQETQYF. As DNA, the CDR3 is TGTGCCAGCTCATCCAACCAAGAGACCCAGTACTTC.

The gene calls are TRBV28 and TRBJ2-4; D gene unclear. This CDR3 has 16 amino acids. Germline loops: CDR1 MDHEN, CDR2 SYDVKM. Trimming stripped 1 base from V and 0 bases from J, with 10 bases between. As DNA, the CDR3 is TGTGCCAGCAGTTTATCGGCAGCCGTAGCCAAAAACATTCAGTACTTC. Protein product: CASSLSAAVAKNIQYF.

The chain links TRBV15 to TRBJ2-5; D unclear. Germline loops: CDR1 LNHNV, CDR2 YYDKDF (reference sequence). The CDR3 runs 11 residues. V was pared by 4 bases and J by 4 bases, with 4 bases between. Here the CDR3 DNA reads TGTGCCACCAGCATTATAGAGACCCAGTACTTC. As protein: CATSIIETQYF.

This chain joins TRBV2 and TRBJ1-2, with a tentative D call TRBD1 (5 bases). The CDR3 runs 14 residues. Germline loops: CDR1 SNHLY, CDR2 FYNNEI. V lost 2 bases, J lost 8 bases, and 15 bases lay in between. This chain's CDR3 is CASSERRGFEGYTF. The CDR3 DNA is TGTGCCAGCAGTGAAAGGAGGGGTTTTGAGGGCTACACCTTC.

The chain is built from TRBV6-5 and TRBJ2-2; no clear D gene. This CDR3 contains 11 residues. Germline V gene sequence: CDR1 MNHEY, CDR2 SVGAGI. V was cut by 6 bases and J by 3 bases, with 2 bases left in between. Written as DNA, the CDR3 is TGTGCCAGCAGGGACACCGGGGAGCTGTTTTTT. Translated, it gives CASRDTGELFF.

This clone was picked up a small number of times. Written as DNA, the CDR3 is TGTGCCAGCCAGGCGGGACAGTATGAAAAACTGTTTTTT. Its protein is CASQAGQYEKLFF. This rearrangement joins TRBV7-9 to TRBJ1-4, with TRBD1 identical over 7 bases. This CDR3 has 13 amino acids. From germline, CDR1 is SEHNR and CDR2 FQNEAQ (reference sequence). Germline trimming cut 8 bases from V and 6 bases from J; bases unmatched to any gene: 6.